A single sample is the source of the 27 T cell receptor beta chains below, sequenced in a study of early T cells in non-severe SARS-CoV-2 infection. In TCRdb, the 5' RACE reads were re-called with MiXCR into one record per CDR3 protein. The data show tens of thousands of distinct CDR3 sequences, 5.5% to 7.5% seen once. The sequencing sample was made of whole blood. The receptors originated from an adult who was a healthcare worker with PCR-confirmed SARS-CoV-2 infection or an uninfected control (not recorded which).

This clonotype occurred many times. The V gene is TRBV7-2, the J gene TRBJ1-5; D remains unclear. V lost 5 bases to trimming and J lost 0 bases, with 2 bases between them. The CDR3 is 12 residues long. Germline-derived CDR1 and CDR2 are SGHTA and FQGNSA. The CDR3 bases are TGTGCCAGCAGCGGTAGCAATCAGCCCCAGCATTTT. It encodes CASSGSNQPQHF.

This clonotype showed up just a few times. In nucleotides, the CDR3 is TGCGCCAGCAGCCAAGATTACCCGGGGAGGTCCTACGAGCAGTACTTC. Protein sequence: CASSQDYPGRSYEQYF. This rearrangement joins TRBV4-3 to TRBJ2-7; D possibly corresponds to TRBD2 (6 bases). Germline CDR1 is LGHNA and CDR2 is YSLEER. The length of the CDR3 is 16 residues. Trimming took off 0 bases at V and 1 base at J, with 13 bases between the two ends.

This chain joins TRBV19 and TRBJ2-6; D tentatively reads TRBD1 or TRBD2 (5 bases each). Germline V gives CDR1 LNHDA, CDR2 SQIVND (reference sequence). CDR3 length equals 14 residues. V dropped 5 bases and J dropped 7 bases, with 12 bases sitting between them. The CDR3 nucleotides are TGTGCCAGTAGTCACGGGACCCGAGCCAACGTCCTGACTTTC. This translates into CASSHGTRANVLTF.

This clonotype was detected many times. The rearrangement links TRBV12-3 or TRBV12-4 to TRBJ2-7; tentative D call: TRBD2 (5 bases). Trimming pared 0 bases from V and 0 bases from J, leaving 9 bases between. The CDR3 extends over 15 amino acids. CDR3 in amino acids: CASSLARGSSYEQYF. The CDR3 DNA reads as TGTGCCAGCAGTTTAGCCCGAGGGAGCTCCTACGAGCAGTACTTC.

This clonotype was found once. Just one base apart from a much larger clone, this may be a read error. The chain is built from TRBV2 and TRBJ2-7; D is possibly TRBD2 (6 bases). Germline-derived CDR1 and CDR2 are SNHLY and FYNNEI. The CDR3 runs 12 residues. The CDR3, as DNA: TGTACCAGCAGTGCGGAGGGCTACGAGCAGTACTTC. It yields the protein CTSSAEGYEQYF.

CDR3 sequence (DNA): TGCGCCAGCAGCCAACTGGTATCTTTCGGGACAGATAACTATGGCTACACCTTC. It codes for CASSQLVSFGTDNYGYTF. The chain employs TRBV4-3 and TRBJ1-2, with 7 bases lining up with TRBD1. With 2 bases clipped from V and 1 base from J, the junction kept 13 bases outside the gene matches. Germline CDR1 and CDR2: LGHNA and YSLEER. There are 18 residues in the CDR3.

Points on this clonotype: A much larger clone lies one base from this, so it may be a read error. The CDR3 ends on some other residue instead of the conserved phenylalanine or tryptophan, so this is likely a read error. The genes are TRBV4-3 and TRBJ2-7, with a tentative D call TRBD1 (6 bases). With 0 bases removed from V and 0 bases from J, the gap between germline ends came to 12 bases. Germline CDR1 is LGHNA and CDR2 is YSLEER. There are 16 residues in the CDR3. The CDR3 coding sequence is TGCGCCAGCAGCCAAGATAAAGGGACACCCTCCTACGAGCAGTACTTA. This translates into CASSQDKGTPSYEQYL.

The sample holds many counts of this clonotype. The chain uses TRBV5-1 and TRBJ2-3; D is ambiguous. Germline CDR1 reads SGHRS; CDR2 reads YFSETQ. This CDR3 comprises 13 residues. V lost 4 bases and J 6 bases, leaving 12 bases between the germline ends. The CDR3 DNA reads TGCGCCAGCAGCCGTCAGTTCTCGGATACGCAGTATTTT. Protein: CASSRQFSDTQYF.

This clonotype occurred a few times. The rearrangement joins TRBV5-1 to TRBJ2-2, with a possible D match to TRBD1 (6 bases). The CDR3 is 13 residues long. V dropped 5 bases and J dropped 6 bases, with 11 bases sitting between them. The V gene's germline CDR1 is SGHRS and CDR2 YFSETQ. The CDR3 protein is CASSTRGAGELFF. The CDR3 region has the DNA TGCGCCAGCAGTACCAGGGGCGCCGGGGAGCTGTTTTTT.

This clonotype has more than one count but fewer than ten. This chain joins TRBV3-2 and TRBJ1-1. TRBV3-2 is classified as a pseudogene. This CDR3 spans 15 amino acids. CDR3 coding DNA: TGTGCCAGCAGCCAAGATGGGGGAGGGGGTACTGAAGCTTTCTTT. Encoded protein: CASSQDGGGGTEAFF.

The chain carries TRBV2 and TRBJ2-5; 9 bases fit TRBD2. This CDR3 comprises 17 residues. Germline lookup yields CDR1 SNHLY and CDR2 FYNNEI. Trimming removed 6 bases from V and 5 bases from J; junction bases left unmatched: 16. CDR3 sequence reads: CASSPINVLAGEETQYF. The DNA for the CDR3 is TGTGCCAGCAGCCCGATTAACGTATTAGCGGGGGAGGAGACCCAGTACTTC.

This clonotype has ten or more counts. The genes are TRBV20-1 and TRBJ2-5, with D possibly matching TRBD2 (6 bases). Per germline, CDR1 DFQATT and CDR2 SNEGSKA (reference sequence). V lost 0 bases to trimming and J lost 7 bases, with 18 bases between them. CDR3 size: 15 residues. This CDR3 reads CSARDLGTPVGTQYF. CDR3 nucleotide sequence: TGCAGTGCTAGAGATCTCGGGACTCCTGTGGGGACCCAGTACTTC.

V usage is TRBV5-1 and J usage is TRBJ1-3; 9 bases align to TRBD1. This CDR3 region has 16 residues. J was trimmed by 2 bases and V by 0 bases; bases with no gene match: 3. The germline CDR1 and CDR2 sequences are SGHRS and YFSETQ. CDR3 loop: CASSLGTGVAGNTIYF. CDR3 DNA sequence: TGCGCCAGCAGCTTGGGGACAGGGGTTGCTGGAAACACCATATATTTT.

This clonotype was counted many times. CDR3: CATPHQQYF. As DNA, the CDR3 is TGTGCCACCCCCCATCAGCAGTATTTT. The chain is built from TRBV24-1 and TRBJ2-3; no definite D call. This CDR3 has 9 residues. Trimming pared 9 bases from V and 11 bases from J, leaving 8 bases between. Germline CDR1 is KGHDR and CDR2 is SFDVKD.

There are many counts of this clonotype. J is TRBJ1-1 and V is TRBV7-2, with 8 bases lining up with TRBD1. This CDR3 contains 14 residues. Germline-derived CDR1 and CDR2 are SGHTA and FQGNSA. The J segment lost 3 bases and the V segment lost 1 base, leaving 1 base of the junction unmatched. Here the CDR3 reads CASSLGQGYTEAFF. CDR3 nucleotide sequence: TGTGCCAGCAGCTTAGGACAGGGGTACACTGAAGCTTTCTTT.

This chain connects TRBV29-1 to TRBJ1-1, with TRBD1 as a possible D gene (6 bases). The germline V and J ends were trimmed by 5 bases and 0 bases, with 13 bases remaining between them. Germline assignment: CDR1 SQVTM and CDR2 ANQGSEA. The length of the CDR3 is 14 residues. The CDR3 here is CSVCRTVVNTEAFF. CDR3 DNA: TGCAGCGTTTGCAGGACAGTAGTGAACACTGAAGCTTTCTTT.

This clonotype came up many times. The chain couples TRBV9 to TRBJ1-6; D unclear. Germline CDR1 reads SGDLS; CDR2 reads YYNGEE. Between the trimmed V and J ends, which lost 0 bases and 9 bases, there was a span of 19 bases. The CDR3 extends over 17 amino acids. As DNA, the CDR3 is TGTGCCAGCAGCGTAGATCCCAGCCCGGGGAAGAGTTCACCCCTCCACTTT. Amino acids: CASSVDPSPGKSSPLHF. Looking up the rest from reference TRBV9 and TRBJ1-6 gives the full variable domain: DSGVTQTPKHLITATGQRVTLRCSPRSGDLSVYWYQQSLDQGLQFLIQYYNGEERAKGNILERFSAQQFPDLHSELNLSSLELGDSALYFCASSVDPSPGKSSPLHFGNGTRLTVT.

This sequence joins TRBV20-1 and TRBJ2-1; D is possibly TRBD1 or TRBD2 (6 bases each). Trimming cost V 6 bases and J 7 bases, with 16 bases left between them. The CDR3 is 13 residues long. Germline V lookup: CDR1 DFQATT, CDR2 SNEGSKA (reference sequence). The CDR3 loop is CSAEWGAGNEQFF. CDR3 nucleotide sequence: TGCAGTGCAGAATGGGGGGCGGGGAATGAGCAGTTCTTC.

V usage is TRBV7-2 and J usage is TRBJ1-6; maybe TRBD1 (5 bases). The CDR3 runs to 16 residues. Germline V CDR1 and CDR2: SGHTA, FQGNSA. V lost 4 bases, J lost 7 bases, and 17 bases lay in between. The CDR3 coding sequence is TGTGCCAGCAGCTCCGGAGGGGCAGGGAAGAATTCACCCCTCCACTTT. Its protein product is CASSSGGAGKNSPLHF.

The genes are TRBV7-9 and TRBJ2-3; D ambiguous. CDR1 SEHNR and CDR2 FQNEAQ come from the germline V gene (reference sequence). Trimming took 1 base from V and 0 from J, leaving 5 bases between them. The CDR3 has 14 residues. The CDR3 region is CASSLGASTDTQYF. CDR3 coding DNA: TGTGCCAGCAGCTTAGGTGCAAGCACAGATACGCAGTATTTT.

In this sample, this clonotype turned up a few times. The V call is TRBV2, the J call TRBJ1-4; D remains unclear. Trimming cost V 6 bases and J 6 bases, with 17 bases left between them. Germline V lookup: CDR1 SNHLY, CDR2 FYNNEI. This CDR3 has 15 amino acids. CDR3 nucleotide sequence: TGTGCCAGCAGAATAGAAAGAGGGAACCATGAAAAACTGTTTTTT. Translated, it gives CASRIERGNHEKLFF.

In this sample, this clonotype turned up many times. The V call is TRBV28, the J call TRBJ1-4, with 7 nucleotides matching TRBD1. The CDR3 runs to 14 residues. With V trimmed by 2 bases and J by 8 bases, 5 bases remained unmatched. In germline, CDR1 is MDHEN, CDR2 SYDVKM. For the CDR3, the DNA is TGTGCCAGCAGTTTAATGACAGGGTGGGAAAAACTGTTTTTT. Protein sequence: CASSLMTGWEKLFF.

This clonotype occurred a few times. V is TRBV19 and J is TRBJ1-2, with 11 bases lining up with TRBD1. The germline V gene has CDR1 LNHDA and CDR2 SQIVND (reference sequence). The CDR3 runs 15 residues. The V segment lost 7 bases and the J segment 4 bases; nucleotides outside the gene matches: 8. This CDR3 reads CASNSDRGRRYGYTF. CDR3 in DNA: TGTGCCAGTAACTCGGACAGGGGGCGTCGCTATGGCTACACCTTC.

This clonotype was seen many times. The rearrangement uses TRBV12-3 or TRBV12-4 and TRBJ1-5; the D gene is possibly TRBD1 (5 bases). There are 11 residues in the CDR3. With 4 bases removed from V and 12 bases from J, the gap between germline ends came to 10 bases. The CDR3 protein is CASSSHRNQHF. CDR3 bases: TGTGCCAGCAGTTCCCACAGGAACCAGCATTTT.

Ten or more counts support this clonotype. This rearrangement joins TRBV6-5 to TRBJ2-7; 8 bases match TRBD2. Germline lookup yields CDR1 MNHEY and CDR2 SVGAGI. J was trimmed by 0 bases and V by 8 bases; bases with no gene match: 9. This CDR3 contains 15 residues. CDR3 loop: CASVGGGATSYEQYF. The CDR3 DNA is TGTGCCAGCGTCGGGGGGGGAGCGACCTCCTACGAGCAGTACTTC.

The chain is built from TRBV7-8 and TRBJ2-5; D is perhaps TRBD1 or TRBD2 (5 bases each). CDR3 length: 13 residues. Germline CDR1 reads SGHVS; CDR2 reads FQNEAQ. V was shortened by 0 bases and J by 5 bases, with 7 bases between the two germline ends. The CDR3 here is CASSLAGTETQYF. Here the CDR3 DNA reads TGTGCCAGCAGCTTAGCTGGGACGGAGACCCAGTACTTC.

The chain is built from TRBV6-2 or TRBV6-3 and TRBJ2-7; the D is unclear. The J call may be wrong; the DNA end is better matched by TRBJ2-4. The CDR3 loop spans 12 amino acids. In germline, CDR1 is MNHEY, CDR2 SVGEGT. This CDR3 is CASSYVATIQYF. In nucleotides, the CDR3 is TGTGCCAGCAGTTATGTGGCCACCATTCAGTACTTC.